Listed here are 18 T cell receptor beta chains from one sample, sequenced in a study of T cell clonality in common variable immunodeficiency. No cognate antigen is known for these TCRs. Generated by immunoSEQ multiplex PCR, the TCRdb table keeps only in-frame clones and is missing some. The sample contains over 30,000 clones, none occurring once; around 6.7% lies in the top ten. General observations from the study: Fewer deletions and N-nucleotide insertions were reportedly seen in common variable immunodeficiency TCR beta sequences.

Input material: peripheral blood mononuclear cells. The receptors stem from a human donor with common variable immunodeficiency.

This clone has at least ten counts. The CDR3 DNA, read in part, is TGTGCCACTAAAAGCGGACAGGCGAGCAATCAGCCC. Residues: CATKSGQASNQP. The full CDR3 is CATKSGQASNQPQHF. The chain combines TRBV19 with TRBJ1-5; 7 nucleotides align to TRBD1. The sequence runs out 3 residues before the end of the CDR3; the remainder is reconstructed from the germline J gene. Germline V gives CDR1 LNHDA, CDR2 SQIVND (reference sequence). The CDR3 loop spans 15 amino acids. Trimming took 10 bases from V and 1 from J; bases not matched to a gene: 10.

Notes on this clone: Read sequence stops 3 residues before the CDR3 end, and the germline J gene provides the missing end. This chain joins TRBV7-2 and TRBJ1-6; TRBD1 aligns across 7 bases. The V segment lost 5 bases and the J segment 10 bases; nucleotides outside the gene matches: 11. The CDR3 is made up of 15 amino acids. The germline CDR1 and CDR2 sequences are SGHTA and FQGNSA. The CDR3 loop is CASSPRQGLKSPLHF. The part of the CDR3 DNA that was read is TGTGCCAGCAGCCCGCGACAGGGTCTAAAGTCACCC.

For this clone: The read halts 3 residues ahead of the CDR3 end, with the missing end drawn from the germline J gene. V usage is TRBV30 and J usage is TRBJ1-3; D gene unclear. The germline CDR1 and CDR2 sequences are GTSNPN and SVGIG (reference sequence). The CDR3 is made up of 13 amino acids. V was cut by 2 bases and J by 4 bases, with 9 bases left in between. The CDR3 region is CAWSRGYGNTIYF. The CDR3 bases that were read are TGTGCCTGGAGTAGAGGGTACGGAAACACC.

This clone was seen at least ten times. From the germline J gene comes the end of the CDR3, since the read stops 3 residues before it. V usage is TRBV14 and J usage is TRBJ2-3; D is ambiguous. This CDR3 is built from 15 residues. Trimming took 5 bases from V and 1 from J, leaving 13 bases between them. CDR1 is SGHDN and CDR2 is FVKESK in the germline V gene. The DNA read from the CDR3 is TGTGCCAGCAGCAGCCAGGCAAAAGGCACAGATACG. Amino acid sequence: CASSSQAKGTDT. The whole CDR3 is CASSSQAKGTDTQYF.

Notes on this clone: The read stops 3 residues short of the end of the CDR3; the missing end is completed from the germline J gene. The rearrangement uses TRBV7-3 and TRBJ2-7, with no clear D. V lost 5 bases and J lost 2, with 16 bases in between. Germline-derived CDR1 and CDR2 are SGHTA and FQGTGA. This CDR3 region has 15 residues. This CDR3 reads CASSVAKTVTYEQYF. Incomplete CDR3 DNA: TGTGCCAGCAGCGTAGCCAAGACCGTAACCTACGAG.

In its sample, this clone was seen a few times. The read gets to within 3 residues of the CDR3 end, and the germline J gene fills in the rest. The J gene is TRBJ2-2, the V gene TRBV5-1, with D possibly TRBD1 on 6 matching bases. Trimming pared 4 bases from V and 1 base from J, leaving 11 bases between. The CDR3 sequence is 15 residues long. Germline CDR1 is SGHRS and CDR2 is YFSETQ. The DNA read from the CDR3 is TGCGCCAGCAGCACTGGACAGCTGAACACCGGGGAG. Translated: CASSTGQLNTGE. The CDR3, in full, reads CASSTGQLNTGELFF.

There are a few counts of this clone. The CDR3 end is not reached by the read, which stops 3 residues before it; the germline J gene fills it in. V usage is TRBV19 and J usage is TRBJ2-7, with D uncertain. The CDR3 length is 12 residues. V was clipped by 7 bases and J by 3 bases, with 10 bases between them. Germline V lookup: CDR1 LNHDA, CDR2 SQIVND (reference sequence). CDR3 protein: CASTSTGYEQYF. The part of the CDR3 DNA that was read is TGTGCCAGTACCTCCACCGGCTACGAG.

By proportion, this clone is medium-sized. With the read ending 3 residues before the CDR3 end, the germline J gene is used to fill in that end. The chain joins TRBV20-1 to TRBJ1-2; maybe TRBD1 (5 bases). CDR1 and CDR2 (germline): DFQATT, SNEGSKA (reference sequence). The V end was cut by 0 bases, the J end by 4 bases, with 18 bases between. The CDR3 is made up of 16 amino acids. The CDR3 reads CSARDLLGGESYGYTF. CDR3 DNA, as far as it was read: TGCAGTGCTAGAGATCTTCTGGGGGGAGAGAGCTATGGC.

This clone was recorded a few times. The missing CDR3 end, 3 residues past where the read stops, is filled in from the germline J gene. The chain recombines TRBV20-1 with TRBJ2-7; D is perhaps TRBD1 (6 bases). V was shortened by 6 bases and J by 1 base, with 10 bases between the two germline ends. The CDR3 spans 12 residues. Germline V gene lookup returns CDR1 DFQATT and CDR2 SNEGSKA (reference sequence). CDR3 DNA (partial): TGCAGTGCAGGGGGTCAGTCCTACGAG. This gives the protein CSAGGQSYE. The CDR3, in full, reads CSAGGQSYEQYF.

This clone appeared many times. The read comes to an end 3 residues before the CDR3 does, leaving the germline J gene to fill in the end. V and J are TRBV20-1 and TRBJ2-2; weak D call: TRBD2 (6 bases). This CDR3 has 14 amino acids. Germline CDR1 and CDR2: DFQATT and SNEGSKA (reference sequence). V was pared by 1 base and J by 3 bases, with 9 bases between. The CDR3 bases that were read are TGCAGTGCTAGAGGGACTACCCACACCGGGGAG. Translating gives CSARGTTHTGE. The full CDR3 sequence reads CSARGTTHTGELFF.

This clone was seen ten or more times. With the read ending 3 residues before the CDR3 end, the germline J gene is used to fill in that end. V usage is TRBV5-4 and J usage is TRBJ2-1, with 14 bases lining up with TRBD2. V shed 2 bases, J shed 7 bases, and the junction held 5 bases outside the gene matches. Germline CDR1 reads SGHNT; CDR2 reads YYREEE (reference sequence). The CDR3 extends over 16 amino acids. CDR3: CASSFGTSGSGNEQFF. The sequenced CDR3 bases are TGTGCCAGCAGCTTTGGGACTAGCGGGAGTGGAAATGAG.

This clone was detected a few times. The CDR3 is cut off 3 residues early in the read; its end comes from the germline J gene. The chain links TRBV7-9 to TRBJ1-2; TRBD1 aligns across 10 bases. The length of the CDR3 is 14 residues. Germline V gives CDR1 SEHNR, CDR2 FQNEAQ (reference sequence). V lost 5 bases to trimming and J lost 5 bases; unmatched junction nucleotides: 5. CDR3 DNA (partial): TGTGCCAGCAGCGCGACAGGGGGCGGTTATGGC. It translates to CASSATGGGYG. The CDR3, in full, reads CASSATGGGYGYTF.

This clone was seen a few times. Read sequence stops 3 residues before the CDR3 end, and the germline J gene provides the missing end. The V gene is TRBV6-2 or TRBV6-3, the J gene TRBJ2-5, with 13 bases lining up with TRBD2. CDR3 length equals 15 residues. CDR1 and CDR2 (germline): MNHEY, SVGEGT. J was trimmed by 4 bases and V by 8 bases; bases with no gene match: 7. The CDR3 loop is CASASGLAGPETQYF. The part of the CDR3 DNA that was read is TGTGCCAGCGCGTCGGGACTAGCGGGGCCAGAGACC.

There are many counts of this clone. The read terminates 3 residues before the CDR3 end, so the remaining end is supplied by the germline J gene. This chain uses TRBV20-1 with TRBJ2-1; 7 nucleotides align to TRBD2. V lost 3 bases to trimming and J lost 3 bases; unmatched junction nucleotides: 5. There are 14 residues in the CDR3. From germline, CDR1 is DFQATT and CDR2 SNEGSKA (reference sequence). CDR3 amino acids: CSASGGSSYNEQFF. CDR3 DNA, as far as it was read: TGCAGTGCTAGTGGCGGGAGTAGCTACAATGAG.

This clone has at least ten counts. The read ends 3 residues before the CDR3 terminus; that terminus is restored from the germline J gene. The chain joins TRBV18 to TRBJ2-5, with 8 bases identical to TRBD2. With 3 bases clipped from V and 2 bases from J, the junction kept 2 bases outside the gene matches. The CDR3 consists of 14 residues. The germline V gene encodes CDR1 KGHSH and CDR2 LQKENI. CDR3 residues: CASSPSSGQETQYF. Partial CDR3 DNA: TGTGCCAGCTCACCCTCTAGCGGGCAAGAGACC.

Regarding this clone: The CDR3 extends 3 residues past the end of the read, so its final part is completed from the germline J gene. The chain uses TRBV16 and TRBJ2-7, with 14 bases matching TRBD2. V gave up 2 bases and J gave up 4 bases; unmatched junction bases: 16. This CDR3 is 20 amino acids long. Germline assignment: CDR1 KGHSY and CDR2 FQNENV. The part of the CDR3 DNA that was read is TGTGCCAGCAGCCAACCCCCGGGACGGGGGACTAGCGGGAGAACTTACGAG. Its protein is CASSQPPGRGTSGRTYE. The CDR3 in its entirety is CASSQPPGRGTSGRTYEQYF.

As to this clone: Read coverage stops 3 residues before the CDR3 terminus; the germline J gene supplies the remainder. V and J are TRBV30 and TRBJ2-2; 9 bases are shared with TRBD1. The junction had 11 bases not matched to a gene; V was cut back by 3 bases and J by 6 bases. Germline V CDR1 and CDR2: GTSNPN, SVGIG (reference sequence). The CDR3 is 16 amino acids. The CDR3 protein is CAWSAGQGKVAGELFF. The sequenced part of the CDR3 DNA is TGTGCCTGGAGCGCTGGACAGGGGAAGGTAGCCGGGGAG.

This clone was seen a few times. CDR3 sequence: CASSLGGNTDTQYF. Partial CDR3 DNA: TGTGCCAGCAGCCTGGGGGGAAACACAGATACG. The chain carries TRBV7-6 and TRBJ2-3; weak D call: TRBD2 (6 bases). The CDR3 goes on 3 residues after the read ends, and that part is filled in from the germline J gene. V shed 5 bases and J shed 2 bases, with 11 bases lying between them. This CDR3 has 14 residues. CDR1 is SGHVS and CDR2 is FNYEAQ in the germline V gene.